The present entry profiles one T cell receptor (beta chain) with its context. The source of the sample is a study of blood T cell repertoires in COVID-19. Study in general: The study drew acute and convalescent COVID-19 samples from the United States, Italy and Spain. Sample material is recorded as cDNA or gDNA derived from T cells, B-cell-depleted T cells, or PBMCs.

Study processing details: Cell counts per sample came from amplifying reference gene primers. Profiled with immunoSEQ multiplex PCR; TCRdb holds only in-frame clones, not every one. From that table come the V and J calls and clone size; the DNA was used to work out D and trimming. The data show around 81,000 clones, with roughly 86% seen just once and around 1.9% held by the top ten. Germline lookup yields CDR1 SGHTA and CDR2 FQGNSA. This CDR3 contains 13 residues. The J gene is TRBJ2-5, the V gene TRBV7-2, with D perhaps matching TRBD1 (6 bases). The receptor comes from a woman aged 55 to 70 with acute or convalescent COVID-19. Sequencing used peripheral blood. CDR3 region: CVRRGQHQETQYF. The CDR3 DNA reads as TGTGTCAGAAGGGGACAACACCAAGAGACCCAGTACTTC.